These T cell receptor beta chains were read from a single sample in a study of blood T cell repertoires in COVID-19. TCRdb's table, derived via immunoSEQ multiplex PCR, lists solely in-frame clones and lacks some. The table shows under 250,000 clones, with 70% to 80% occurring only once. Sequencing input: peripheral blood. All receptors derive from a woman between 40 and 55 years old with COVID-19, enrolled during active disease. Both conserved end residues are part of each CDR3. A D gene is named only where the DNA matches it firmly. Not every row has a clone size; where given, it reads once, few, many or a size class.

>.|14|TRBJ1-2|.|TRBV4-2
CASSQSFEGDGYTF
TGTGCCAGCAGCCAAAGCTTTGAGGGTGATGGCTACACCTTC
>.|14|TRBJ1-2|.|TRBV9
CASSPLTGGGGYTF
TGTGCCAGCAGCCCCTTGACCGGGGGAGGGGGCTACACCTTC
>.|12|TRBJ1-2|.|TRBV30
CAWGTTGYGYTF
TGTGCCTGGGGTACAACAGGATATGGCTACACCTTC
>TRBD1|14|TRBJ1-1|.|TRBV30
CAWSRGGWDTEAFF
TGTGCCTGGAGCCGAGGGGGCTGGGACACTGAAGCTTTCTTT
>.|12|TRBJ2-1|.|TRBV18
CASSPTGSIQFF
TGTGCCAGCTCACCTACCGGGTCGATACAGTTCTTC
>TRBD2|16|TRBJ2-1|.|TRBV4-1
CASSPRFGGGNNEQFF
TGCGCCAGCAGCCCAAGATTCGGGGGGGGAAACAATGAGCAGTTCTTC
>.|16|TRBJ1-6|few|TRBV9
CASSPRPERINSPLHF
TGTGCCAGCAGCCCCCGACCGGAGCGAATTAATTCACCCCTCCACTTT
>.|13|TRBJ1-4|.|TRBV6-1
CASSEYEGEKLFF
TGTGCCAGCAGTGAATATGAGGGCGAAAAACTGTTTTTT
>.|15|TRBJ1-1|.|TRBV7-8
CASSLLRTDNTEAFF
TGTGCCAGCAGCTTGCTAAGGACAGATAACACTGAAGCTTTCTTT
>.|13|TRBJ2-1|.|TRBV7-9
CASSLELRDEQFF
TGTGCCAGCAGCTTAGAACTTCGGGATGAGCAGTTCTTC
>TRBD1|16|TRBJ2-1|.|TRBV11-3
CASSLYGTASHNEQFF
TGTGCCAGCAGCTTATATGGGACAGCCAGCCACAATGAGCAGTTCTTC
>.|15|TRBJ2-5|.|TRBV6-5
CASSPTAGFQETQYF
TGTGCCAGCTCTCCGACAGCCGGATTCCAAGAGACCCAGTACTTC
>TRBD2|15|TRBJ2-5|.|TRBV4-1
CASSPTSGSAETQYF
TGCGCCAGCAGCCCGACTAGCGGGAGTGCAGAGACCCAGTACTTC
>TRBD1|12|TRBJ1-2|few|TRBV6-5
CAGGDRGYGYTF
TGTGCCGGAGGGGACAGAGGGTATGGCTACACCTTC
>TRBD1|16|TRBJ1-2|.|TRBV19
CASSIDGGGPSRGYTF
TGTGCCAGTAGTATAGATGGAGGGGGCCCGTCCCGAGGCTACACCTTC
>.|14|TRBJ2-5|.|TRBV2
CASKKGQGGETQYF
TGTGCCAGCAAAAAAGGCCAGGGTGGAGAGACCCAGTACTTC
>.|12|TRBJ1-1|.|TRBV2
CASSDDSLIAFF
TGTGCCAGCAGTGACGACAGCCTCATAGCTTTCTTT